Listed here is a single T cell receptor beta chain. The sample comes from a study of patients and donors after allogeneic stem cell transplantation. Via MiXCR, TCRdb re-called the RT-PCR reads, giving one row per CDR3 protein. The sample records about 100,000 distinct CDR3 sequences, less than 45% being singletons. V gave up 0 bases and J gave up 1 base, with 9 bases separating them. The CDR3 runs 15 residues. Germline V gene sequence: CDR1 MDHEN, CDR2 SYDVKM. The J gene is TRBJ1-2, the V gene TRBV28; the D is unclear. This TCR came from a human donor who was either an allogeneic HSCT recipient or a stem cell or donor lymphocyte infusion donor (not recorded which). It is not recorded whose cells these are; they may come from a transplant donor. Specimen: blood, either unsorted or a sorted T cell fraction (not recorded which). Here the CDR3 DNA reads TGTGCCAGCAGTTTATGGCGGCAGCATAACTATGGCTACACCTTC. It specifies CASSLWRQHNYGYTF.